This is a list of T cell receptor beta chains from one sample in a study of cytomegalovirus exposure and HLA in healthy donors. Produced via immunoSEQ multiplex PCR; TCRdb's table is partial and in-frame only. The sample shows over 150,000 clones, more than 85% of them seen only once. Sequencing used PBMCs. These receptors were taken from a girl under three years old in good health and CMV-seronegative. Each CDR3 is given without its conserved first and last residue. D genes are given only for firm matches. The listing skips clone size in some rows; elsewhere it reads once, few, many or a size class.

CDR3: ASGQQGRQRGGGGSYNEQF
V: TRBV5-1
size: -
length: 19
D: TRBD2

CDR3: ASSFGGNTDTQY
V: TRBV5-1
size: -
length: 12
D: -

CDR3: ASRESGRVTDTQY
V: TRBV7-9
size: once
length: 13
D: TRBD2

CDR3: ASSQGVANEQY
V: TRBV9
size: -
length: 11
D: -

CDR3: ASYGGAGGHTGELF
V: TRBV19
size: -
length: 14
D: TRBD2

CDR3: ASSPKQQLAKNIQY
V: TRBV5-8
size: -
length: 14
D: -

CDR3: ASSLESGGLFHEQY
V: TRBV5-4
size: few
length: 14
D: TRBD1

CDR3: ASSSNRGETQY
V: TRBV13
size: -
length: 11
D: TRBD1

CDR3: ASSELGGLYEQY
V: TRBV6-1
size: -
length: 12
D: -

CDR3: ASSPRTGSNEKLF
V: TRBV5-5
size: few
length: 13
D: TRBD1

CDR3: ASGLVTSGGNTGELF
V: TRBV12-5
size: once
length: 15
D: TRBD2

CDR3: ASSLSGAYEQY
V: TRBV27
size: -
length: 11
D: TRBD2

CDR3: ASRAGRLQPQH
V: TRBV2
size: -
length: 11
D: -

CDR3: ASSIDLVGYEQY
V: TRBV19
size: once
length: 12
D: -

CDR3: ASSLFQGSYNEQF
V: TRBV27
size: -
length: 13
D: -

CDR3: SSSLSYEQY
V: TRBV7-9
size: -
length: 9
D: -

CDR3: AISAVENSYGYT
V: TRBV10-3
size: -
length: 12
D: -

CDR3: ASSLGRAETQY
V: TRBV5-1
size: once
length: 11
D: -

CDR3: ASSLGIWDRGRYEQY
V: TRBV5-5
size: -
length: 15
D: TRBD1

CDR3: ASSLEQVAGGTIY
V: TRBV5-1
size: -
length: 13
D: -

CDR3: ASSVAGSPGGYT
V: TRBV9
size: -
length: 12
D: -

CDR3: ASHRSTSPDTQY
V: TRBV5-1
size: -
length: 12
D: -

CDR3: ASSLDAGNYGYT
V: TRBV7-8
size: -
length: 12
D: -

CDR3: ASSPDRGRSPLH
V: TRBV4-1
size: -
length: 12
D: TRBD1

CDR3: ASRRLADSYEQY
V: TRBV6-1
size: -
length: 12
D: TRBD2

CDR3: ASSLQVAGIGADTQY
V: TRBV7-2
size: -
length: 15
D: TRBD2

CDR3: ASILWSSGSQPYEQY
V: TRBV6-4
size: -
length: 15
D: TRBD2

CDR3: ASSLEGLVRQETQY
V: TRBV5-4
size: -
length: 14
D: TRBD2

CDR3: AISEADNYGNTIY
V: TRBV10-3
size: -
length: 13
D: -

CDR3: AIRETSEGNTEAF
V: TRBV10-3
size: -
length: 13
D: -

CDR3: ASSPRFSRSFTDTQY
V: TRBV5-1
size: -
length: 15
D: -

CDR3: ASSRTGTGDQPQH
V: TRBV7-9
size: -
length: 13
D: TRBD1

CDR3: ASSLPSSTDTQY
V: TRBV5-4
size: -
length: 12
D: -

CDR3: ASSETRTGGYGYT
V: TRBV6-1
size: -
length: 13
D: TRBD1

CDR3: ASSLDYHEQY
V: TRBV7-9
size: few
length: 10
D: -

CDR3: ASSQIAGETYEQY
V: TRBV4-1
size: -
length: 13
D: TRBD2

CDR3: ASSELAGGPSYNEQF
V: TRBV5-1
size: -
length: 15
D: TRBD2

CDR3: ATSSGTGKNIQY
V: TRBV15
size: -
length: 12
D: TRBD1

CDR3: ASRGGQGVNTIY
V: TRBV6-1
size: -
length: 12
D: TRBD1

CDR3: AVSGTGNNSPLH
V: TRBV10-3
size: once
length: 12
D: TRBD1